This TCR beta chain originates from a study of cytomegalovirus exposure and HLA in healthy donors. Overall study: Earlier findings included nearly 120 million unique TCR beta sequences obtained from 180 million or so T cells. Study-wide results and caveats: For most TCR beta V segments, an earlier analysis put the productive rate at about 87% or about 30% of the time. For TCR beta chains, V- and J-gene trimming was later linked to a missense DCLRE1C variant. Among TCR sequences, most were rare, though some public TCRs appeared in many donors.

There are 17 residues in the CDR3. Germline values: CDR1 KGHSH, CDR2 LQKENI. J lost 7 bases, V lost 5 bases, and 14 bases had no gene match. 13 Jbeta primers and 60 Vbeta primers were used for the PCR. Produced via immunoSEQ multiplex PCR; TCRdb's table is partial and in-frame only. The table for this sample gives 25,000 to 30,000 clones. Remarks on this clone: The target antigen is unknown.

The V and J genes are TRBV18 and TRBJ1-2; 12 bases line up with TRBD1. The clonotype comes from a man younger than 45 in good health and CMV-seronegative. Sequencing was performed on PBMCs. The CDR3 sequence: CASSSLTGDRGRAGYTF. The CDR3 DNA follows: TGTGCCAGCTCATCGCTCACGGGGGACAGGGGGCGCGCTGGCTACACCTTC.